This record concerns one TCR beta chain sequence. The sample comes from a study of blood T cell repertoires in COVID-19. Profiled with immunoSEQ multiplex PCR; TCRdb holds only in-frame clones, not every one. The table lists roughly 150,000 clones, 89% of them singletons, with approximately 3% in the top ten. CDR3 length: 16 amino acids. V dropped 6 bases and J dropped 9; count of bases not matched to a gene: 11. CDR1 and CDR2 from the germline V gene are LNHDA and SQIVND (reference sequence). The receptor comes from a man between 60 and 75 years old with acute or convalescent COVID-19. The chain is built from TRBV19 and TRBJ2-2; the match to TRBD1 covers 12 bases. The sample taken for sequencing was peripheral blood. The CDR3 region has the DNA TGTGCCAGTAGGGCCCCGGGACAGGGGGCTGTTAGGGAGCTGTTTTTT. Translated, it gives CASRAPGQGAVRELFF.